This TCR beta chain came from a study of blood T cell repertoires in COVID-19 (TCRdb year 2020). Regarding the study in general: Collaborator samples came from the United States, Italy and Spain and covered acute and convalescent phases of COVID-19. The material from the prospective study consisted of cDNA or gDNA derived from T cells, B-cell-depleted T cells, or PBMCs. The dataset comprised deeply sampled blood TCRbeta repertoires from subjects exposed to, actively infected with, or recovered from COVID-19. The repertoires were released in a freely available public database intended as a resource for research on the immune response to SARS-CoV-2. Samples came from the ongoing ImmuneRACE study (first 160 participants) plus 1,254 subjects from 6 global collaborators. The sample metadata nearly always contained a de-identified subject ID, COVID-19 status, age in years and sex. Where available, HLA class I and class II types were obtained from metadata supplied by the sample provider rather than from assay-based typing. Summary of the overall study and its limitations: How much clinical and demographic metadata was included differed by source and by participant, and the metadata was provided uncurated.

Samples from volunteer blood donors who had recovered from COVID-19 were contributed by a second Seattle source. The collaborating institutions used their own protocols to collect whole blood in K2EDTA tubes. Collaborator samples were shipped for TCRbeta analysis as frozen whole blood, isolated PBMCs, or DNA extracted from either sample type. Turning to this clone: Its antigen is not yet known. No qualities accompany the bases; no much larger clone lies one base away.

The immunoSEQ Assay, a bias-controlled multiplex PCR, was used to amplify TCRbeta CDR3 regions from genomic DNA. The authors processed their data as follows. The number of nucleated cells in each sample was estimated from the amplification of reference gene primers within the assay. Sequence reads were collapsed and filtered to measure the absolute abundance of every unique TCRbeta CDR3 rearrangement. For each sample, productive Simpson clonality was calculated as the square root of Simpson's diversity index over productive rearrangements. TCRdb obtained this table from immuneACCESS and retained in-frame rearrangements with V and J assigned. These tables miss some clones; where compared with another copy, unresolved V genes account for less than half of the shortfall, and the remainder is unexplained. V, J and clone size are those of that table, while D and trimming were read from the DNA. The sample table shows hundreds of thousands of clones, and about 87% are seen once. The ten largest clones add up to roughly 7% of the sample.

There are 15 amino acids in the CDR3, from cysteine to phenylalanine inclusive. The sequence is cut down to CDR3 DNA, 45 bases in frame from base 1. CDR1 is given as SGHTA and CDR2 as FQGTGA, both from the germline V gene. Trimming removed 6 bases from V and 4 bases from J, leaving 15 bases between the germline ends. Sequenced sample: peripheral blood. The sequence derives from a woman in her twenties or thirties who had recovered from COVID-19. This chain joins TRBV7-3 to TRBJ2-2; TRBD2 could be the D gene, as 6 bases match. The CDR3 region: CASRAGTVPTGELFF. The DNA sequence follows: TGTGCCAGCAGGGCGGGGACCGTGCCCACCGGGGAGCTGTTTTTT.